Sequencing of this T cell receptor (beta chain) was carried out in a study of blood T cell repertoires in COVID-19. Looking at the study overall: Samples came from the United States, Italy and Spain, spanning acute and convalescent COVID-19. In each case, the material was cDNA or gDNA derived from T cells, B-cell-depleted T cells, or PBMCs.

CDR1 is KGHDR and CDR2 is SFDVKD in the germline V gene. Trimming took off 11 bases at V and 0 bases at J, with 19 bases between the two ends. This CDR3 spans 16 amino acids. Per the original methods: Nucleated cell number was recorded as an estimate derived from reference gene primer amplification. Only in-frame clones appear in the TCRdb table, and some are missing; sequencing was by immunoSEQ multiplex PCR. D and trimming were read from the DNA, whereas the V and J calls and clone size are those reported in that table. The data show more than 75,000 clones, 82% seen once. This TCR derives from a man aged 60 to 69 with acute or convalescent COVID-19. The rearrangement joins TRBV24-1 to TRBJ2-1; TRBD2 is a possible D gene (5 bases). The sequenced sample was peripheral blood. CDR3 in DNA: TGTGCCATCGGTTCATCTAGCTCCAGCTCCTACAATGAGCAGTTCTTC. This codes for CAIGSSSSSSYNEQFF.